This T cell receptor (beta chain) was identified in a study of shared clonotypes between healthy human individuals. Study-wide points: Clonotypes not shared had lower generation probabilities than those common to all four donors.

All donors qualified as healthy HIV-negative adults and had experienced no recent acute infections or vaccinations. TCRdb keeps only in-frame clones here, not all; method: immunoSEQ multiplex PCR. The data hold 2 million to 2.5 million clones, with around 90% observed a single time. V gave up 6 bases and J gave up 0 bases, with 14 bases separating them. This CDR3 spans 15 amino acids. Germline values: CDR1 MNHEY, CDR2 SVGAGI. On this clone itself: Its target is unknown.

This clonotype was sampled from a young man in good health. Some clones in this sample may be carry-over from other donors' samples. The sample was naive CD4+ T cells from PBMCs. The subset was: CD45RA+ positively selected. The J gene is TRBJ1-2, the V gene TRBV6-5; D call uncertain. CDR3 bases: TGTGCCAGCAGCCCCGGGGAGGGTGCTAACTATGGCTACACCTTC. Translated: CASSPGEGANYGYTF.